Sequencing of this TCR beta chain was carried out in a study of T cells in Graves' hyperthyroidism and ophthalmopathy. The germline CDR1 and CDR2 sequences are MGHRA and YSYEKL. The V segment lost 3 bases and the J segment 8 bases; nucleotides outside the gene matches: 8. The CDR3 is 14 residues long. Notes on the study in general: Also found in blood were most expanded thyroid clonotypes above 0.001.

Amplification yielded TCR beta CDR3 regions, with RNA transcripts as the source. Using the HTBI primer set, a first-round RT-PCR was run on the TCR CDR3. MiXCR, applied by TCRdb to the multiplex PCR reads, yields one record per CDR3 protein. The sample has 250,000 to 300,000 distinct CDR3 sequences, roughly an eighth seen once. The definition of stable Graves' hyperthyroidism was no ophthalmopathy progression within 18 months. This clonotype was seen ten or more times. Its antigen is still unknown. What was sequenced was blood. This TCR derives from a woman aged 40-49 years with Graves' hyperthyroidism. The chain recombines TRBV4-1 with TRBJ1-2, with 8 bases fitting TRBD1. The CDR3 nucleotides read TGCGCCAGCAGCCAGCCCCAGGGGGCGAGCGGCTACACCTTC. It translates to CASSQPQGASGYTF.